This T cell receptor beta chain derives from a study of blood T cells in healthy people across ages. Study-wide findings and caveats: Per-million-T-cell TCR beta diversity fell roughly linearly with age.

Peripheral blood samples of 9 to 10 milliliters were drawn from each donor. PCR was performed a second time for roughly 7 to 11 cycles using a sample-barcoded 5' primer and a J-beta primer mix. TCRdb used MiXCR to reprocess the 5' RACE reads, holding one entry per CDR3 protein. The sample holds some 560,000 distinct CDR3 sequences, approximately 26% seen once. The CDR3 is 14 residues long. The junction had 3 bases not matched to a gene; V was cut back by 6 bases and J by 2 bases. Germline V gives CDR1 LNHNV, CDR2 YYDKDF (reference sequence). Turning to this clonotype: The antigen is unknown.

This same sample was also taken into another study, of T cells of mothers and their children. That source adds: Each mother yielded more than 8 million TCR beta CDR3 reads. Each child yielded several million reads. It was related mother-child pairs that showed slightly higher overlap than unrelated pairs, without reaching significance.

This receptor was obtained from a boy aged 2 to 10 in good health. V is TRBV15 and J is TRBJ2-2; 7 bases match TRBD1. Sequenced material: blood. The CDR3 here is CATRRQGNTGELFF. The CDR3 coding sequence is TGTGCCACCAGAAGACAGGGAAACACCGGGGAGCTGTTTTTT.